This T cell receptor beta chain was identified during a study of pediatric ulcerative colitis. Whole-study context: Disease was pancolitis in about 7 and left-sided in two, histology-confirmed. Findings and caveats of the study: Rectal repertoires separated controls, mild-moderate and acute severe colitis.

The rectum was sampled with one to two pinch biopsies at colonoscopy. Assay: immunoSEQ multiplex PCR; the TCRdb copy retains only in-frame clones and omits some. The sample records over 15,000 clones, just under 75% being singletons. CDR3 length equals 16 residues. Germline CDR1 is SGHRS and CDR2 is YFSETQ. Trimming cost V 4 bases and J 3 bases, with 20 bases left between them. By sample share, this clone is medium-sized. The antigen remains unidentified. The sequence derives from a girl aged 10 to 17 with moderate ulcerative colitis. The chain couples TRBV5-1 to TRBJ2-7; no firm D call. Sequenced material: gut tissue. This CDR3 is CASSPSGVGPHYEQYF. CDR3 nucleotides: TGCGCCAGCAGCCCCAGTGGAGTCGGGCCCCACTACGAGCAGTACTTC.